The next 20 T cell receptor beta chains were all read from a single sample in a study of preoperative IRX-2 immunotherapy in early breast cancer. Documented treatment: preoperative locoregional IRX-2 cytokine immunotherapy. Some clones are missing from TCRdb's copy, which holds only in-frame ones; the method was immunoSEQ multiplex PCR. The sample has roughly 40,000 clones, 70% to 80% seen once; the top ten hold approximately 1.1%. The sample here was tumor tissue, taken after IRX-2 immunotherapy. The receptor set was obtained from a human donor with breast cancer.

The chain employs TRBV6-8 and TRBJ1-1; 7 bases are shared with TRBD1. Trimming removed 6 bases from V and 3 bases from J; junction bases left unmatched: 7. Looked up from germline, CDR1 is MNHGY and CDR2 is SAAAGT. The length of the CDR3 is 14 residues. CDR3 region: CASRADRVYTEAFF. The CDR3 nucleotides are TGTGCCAGCAGGGCCGACAGGGTGTACACTGAAGCTTTCTTT.

The rearrangement links TRBV11-3 to TRBJ2-2; 12 nucleotides agree with TRBD1. Germline assignment: CDR1 SGHNT and CDR2 YENEEA. The CDR3 runs to 17 residues. J lost 7 bases, V lost 7 bases, and 13 bases had no gene match. CDR3 DNA: TGTGCCAGCACCACTCTTGGCGGGACAGGGGGCATCGGGGAGCTGTTTTTT. Amino acids: CASTTLGGTGGIGELFF.

The genes are TRBV5-1 and TRBJ2-3; no reliable D call. V was cut by 4 bases and J by 0 bases, with 15 bases left in between. The V gene's germline CDR1 is SGHRS and CDR2 YFSETQ. This CDR3 is 16 amino acids long. The CDR3 loop reads CASSRSDDPSTDTQYF. For the CDR3, the DNA is TGCGCCAGCAGCCGCAGCGACGACCCTAGCACAGATACGCAGTATTTT.

This chain links TRBV29-1 with TRBJ2-5; the match to TRBD2 covers 7 bases. The CDR3 is 13 residues long. The germline gives CDR1 SQVTM, CDR2 ANQGSEA. The J segment lost 5 bases and the V segment lost 4 bases, leaving 7 bases of the junction unmatched. Here the CDR3 DNA reads TGCAGCGTTGTTAGCGGGCCCGGGGAGACCCAGTACTTC. Translating gives CSVVSGPGETQYF.

The rearrangement uses TRBV12-5 and TRBJ2-7; D is ambiguous. V gave up 2 bases and J gave up 2 bases, with 10 bases separating them. The CDR3 consists of 14 residues. Per the germline V gene, CDR1 is LGHNT and CDR2 is FRNRAP. CDR3 residues: CASGLPPNTYEQYF. The CDR3 nucleotides read TGTGCTAGTGGTTTGCCCCCAAACACCTACGAGCAGTACTTC. The full variable domain, rest sourced from reference TRBV12-5 and TRBJ2-7, is DARVTQTPRHKVTEMGQEVTMRCQPILGHNTVFWYRQTMMQGLELLAYFRNRAPLDDSGMPKDRFSAEMPDATLATLKIQPSEPRDSAVYFCASGLPPNTYEQYFGPGTRLTVT.

This chain uses TRBV15 with TRBJ2-7, with 14 bases that match TRBD2. V lost 0 bases, J lost 7 bases, and 14 bases stayed unmatched. The germline CDR1 and CDR2 sequences are LNHNV and YYDKDF (reference sequence). The CDR3 is 19 amino acids. The CDR3 reads CATSRDRPGLAGASGEQYF. The CDR3 DNA follows: TGTGCCACCAGCAGAGATCGCCCGGGACTAGCGGGGGCTTCGGGGGAGCAGTACTTC.

V gene TRBV18 combines with J gene TRBJ2-4, with a tentative D call TRBD2 (8 bases). The CDR3 sequence is 19 residues long. With 2 bases removed from V and 4 bases from J, the gap between germline ends came to 24 bases. Germline lookup yields CDR1 KGHSH and CDR2 LQKENI. The DNA for the CDR3 is TGTGCCAGCTCACCAGGGTCGGGGGGGACGACAGGGAGGAAAAACATTCAGTACTTC. Its protein is CASSPGSGGTTGRKNIQYF.

This clone was counted only a few times. In the same sample, other DNA sequences code for this CDR3. This chain links TRBV6-8 with TRBJ2-1; 9 positions match TRBD1. J lost 6 bases, V lost 5 bases, and 8 bases had no gene match. Germline CDR1 and CDR2: MNHGY and SAAAGT. The CDR3 totals 15 residues. The chain's CDR3 is CASSAGTGSSNEQFF. CDR3 DNA sequence: TGTGCCAGCAGTGCGGGGACAGGGTCGAGCAATGAGCAGTTCTTC.

The rearrangement links TRBV19 to TRBJ1-3; 7 nucleotides agree with TRBD1. The CDR3 is 17 amino acids. Per the germline V gene, CDR1 is LNHDA and CDR2 is SQIVND (reference sequence). V gave up 11 bases and J gave up 1 base; unmatched junction bases: 17. The CDR3 nucleotides read TGTGCCGGAATACAGGGGCCCTACTCCGGGTCTGGAAACACCATATATTTT. Its protein product is CAGIQGPYSGSGNTIYF.

This clone was seen a few times. The V call is TRBV7-6, the J call TRBJ2-1; perhaps TRBD2 as D (6 bases). The germline V gene has CDR1 SGHVS and CDR2 FNYEAQ. CDR3 length: 15 residues. The V end lost 6 bases, the J end lost 0 bases, and 12 bases lay between the germline ends. The CDR3 DNA reads TGTGCCAGCAGACCGCGGGGAAACTCCTACAATGAGCAGTTCTTC. Its translation is CASRPRGNSYNEQFF.

For this clone: The sample has other DNA sequences that encode this CDR3 too. V and J are TRBV18 and TRBJ1-3; D not resolved. The V gene lost 2 bases and the J gene lost 1 base, with 12 bases spanning the gap. The CDR3 runs 16 residues. The germline V gene has CDR1 KGHSH and CDR2 LQKENI. CDR3 bases: TGTGCCAGCTCACCATACGACTCCTCTTCTGGAAACACCATATATTTT. Amino acids: CASSPYDSSSGNTIYF.

This CDR3 reads CASSGGQGGVEQYF. CDR3 DNA sequence: TGCGCCAGCAGTGGGGGACAGGGCGGCGTCGAGCAGTACTTC. The chain combines TRBV10-2 with TRBJ2-7; 9 bases align to TRBD1. The CDR3 runs to 14 residues. V shed 4 bases and J 6 bases; nucleotides not matched to a gene: 7. Germline V gives CDR1 WSHSY, CDR2 SAAADI.

The chain has TRBV12-5 and TRBJ1-2; TRBD1 might be the D (5 bases). Trimming removed 0 bases from V and 7 bases from J, with 15 bases in between. Germline loops: CDR1 LGHNT, CDR2 FRNRAP. The CDR3 is 15 residues long. This CDR3 reads CASGLVAGRNPGYTF. DNA of the CDR3: TGTGCTAGTGGTTTGGTAGCAGGGAGGAATCCTGGCTACACCTTC.

This chain connects TRBV11-3 to TRBJ2-1; tentatively, D is TRBD2 (7 bases). The CDR3 loop spans 16 amino acids. The germline V gene has CDR1 SGHNT and CDR2 YENEEA. V gave up 0 bases and J gave up 6 bases, with 15 bases separating them. CDR3 sequence (DNA): TGTGCCAGCAGCTTAGAGCGGGGGCCGATGGTCAATGAGCAGTTCTTC. It codes for CASSLERGPMVNEQFF.

A few counts support this clone. This chain connects TRBV12-5 to TRBJ1-6; 10 bases are shared with TRBD1. Germline assignment: CDR1 LGHNT and CDR2 FRNRAP. V lost 6 bases to trimming and J lost 9 bases; unmatched junction nucleotides: 5. The CDR3 sequence is 14 residues long. The DNA for the CDR3 is TGTGCTAGTGGGACAGGGGGCACGGGTTCACCCCTCCACTTT. It yields the protein CASGTGGTGSPLHF.

V is TRBV12-5 and J is TRBJ1-1; D is uncertain. The V gene's germline CDR1 is LGHNT and CDR2 FRNRAP. V lost 2 bases to trimming and J lost 0 bases, with 16 bases between them. The length of the CDR3 is 17 residues. The CDR3 is CASGLWRAAAMNTEAFF. The CDR3 bases are TGTGCTAGTGGTTTGTGGCGGGCCGCGGCGATGAACACTGAAGCTTTCTTT.

CDR3 DNA sequence: TGTGCCAGCAGCTTAGGAATGGGCGGGATAGCCAAAAACATTCAGTACTTC. It encodes CASSLGMGGIAKNIQYF. This chain connects TRBV11-3 to TRBJ2-4, with D maybe TRBD2 (6 bases). Germline assignment: CDR1 SGHNT and CDR2 YENEEA. V was trimmed by 1 base and J by 0 bases, leaving 13 bases between them. CDR3 size: 17 residues.

The sample holds one count of this clone. The rearrangement links TRBV11-3 to TRBJ2-2; a weak D match, TRBD1 (6 bases). The germline CDR1 and CDR2 sequences are SGHNT and YENEEA. Trimming pared 6 bases from V and 4 bases from J, leaving 12 bases between. The CDR3 covers 14 residues. The CDR3 DNA sequence: TGTGCCAGCAGAGGGGGATCGAGCACCGGGGAGCTGTTTTTT. This gives the protein CASRGGSSTGELFF. The variable domain in full, completed from reference TRBV11-3 and TRBJ2-2, reads EAGVVQSPRYKIIEKKQPVAFWCNPISGHNTLYWYLQNLGQGPELLIRYENEEAVDDSQLPKDRFSAERLKGVDSTLKIQPAELGDSAVYLCASRGGSSTGELFFGEGSRLTVL.

A word on this clone: Coverage ceases 1 residue before the CDR3 finishes, and the germline J gene fills in the end. V and J are TRBV6-1 and TRBJ1-1, with unresolved D. The CDR3 sequence is 13 residues long. Trimming pared 0 bases from V and 8 bases from J, leaving 10 bases between. CDR1 MNHNS and CDR2 SASEGT come from the germline V gene. This CDR3 reads CASSEALGREAFF. The CDR3 bases that were read are TGTGCCAGCAGTGAAGCCCTCGGACGAGAAGCTTTC.

The CDR3 protein is CASTPSPAPTGELFF. CDR3 nucleotides: TGTGCCAGCACCCCGAGCCCAGCTCCCACCGGGGAGCTGTTTTTT. This sequence joins TRBV14 and TRBJ2-2, with no clear D. V lost 7 bases and J 4 bases, leaving 16 bases between the germline ends. In germline, CDR1 is SGHDN, CDR2 FVKESK. CDR3 length: 15 amino acids.